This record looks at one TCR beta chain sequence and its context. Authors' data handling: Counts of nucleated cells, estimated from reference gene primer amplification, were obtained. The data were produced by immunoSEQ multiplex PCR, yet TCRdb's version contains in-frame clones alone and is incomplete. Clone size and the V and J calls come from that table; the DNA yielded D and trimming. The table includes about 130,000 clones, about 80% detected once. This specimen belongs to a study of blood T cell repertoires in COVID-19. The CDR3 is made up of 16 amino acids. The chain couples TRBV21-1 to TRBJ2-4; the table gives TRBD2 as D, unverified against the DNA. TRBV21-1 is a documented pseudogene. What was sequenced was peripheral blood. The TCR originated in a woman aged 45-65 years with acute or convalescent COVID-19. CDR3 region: CASSKVTGRAKNIQYF. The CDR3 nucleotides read TGTGCCAGCAGCAAAGTAACGGGTAGGGCCAAAAACATTCAGTACTTC.